Here is one T cell receptor beta chain with its context. Its antigen remains unidentified. No quality values exist for individual bases; no much larger clone is one base distant. TCRdb records Illumina HiSeq 2500 as the sequencer. Quantitative 5'-RACE with molecular barcodes was the method used to prepare the TCR beta libraries. Per the authors' processing: A new computational method based on a probabilistic model of VDJ rearrangement was used to identify disease-linked TCR variants. TCRdb reran the public reads through fastp at Q25 and MiXCR, keeping productive beta chains. One record per CDR3 amino acid sequence lists the most common genes and DNA. TCRdb's processing, not the authors' own work, is the source of the V and J calls. Counted in this sample were about 220,000 distinct CDR3 sequences; approximately 7.3% of them appeared once. Jointly, the top ten make up approximately 15% of the sample.

This entry comes from a study of CD8 T cells in ankylosing spondylitis (dated by TCRdb to about 2017). In the study overall: To find TCR variants linked to disease, the study profiled T cell receptor beta repertoires in ankylosing spondylitis patients and healthy donors. In total, the full study cohort was made up of some 110 healthy donors and about two dozen ankylosing spondylitis patients. Peripheral blood samples were taken, and synovial fluid was additionally collected from ankylosing spondylitis patients. Beyond this particular receptor, the publication reports: Some TCR beta motif variants had previously been reported in synovial fluid and blood of reactive arthritis patients, which suggested common disease-initiation mechanisms. Blood from ankylosing spondylitis patients appeared to be characterized by a TCR beta motif composed of about eight highly homologous amino acid variants. According to the report, matched synovial fluid samples from ankylosing spondylitis patients were significantly enriched for the disease-linked clones. The disease-linked clones had a CD8+ phenotype and were found at relatively low frequencies in peripheral blood.

The CDR3 starts with the cysteine, ends with the phenylalanine, and has 16 residues. The CDR3 DNA has 48 bases and is translated from base 1. Trimming leaves V shorter by 0 bases and J shorter by 4 bases, with the junction holding 7 bases beyond the gene matches. The germline V gene gives CDR1 as SGHAT and CDR2 as FQNNGV. Material for sequencing was blood, either unsorted or a sorted T cell fraction (not recorded which). The chain joins TRBV11-2 to TRBJ1-2; the junction holds 8 bases that match TRBD1. The TCR sequence derives from a male donor with ankylosing spondylitis. The CDR3 reads as follows: CASSLDREDRAYGYTF. DNA sequence: TGTGCCAGCAGCTTAGATCGAGAGGACAGGGCCTATGGCTACACCTTC.